This T cell receptor (beta chain) is drawn from a study of T-cell memory formation after mild COVID-19. Study-wide background: Largely, TCR clusters stayed within a single donor. Study results and limitations: CM and EM subsets held most contracting CD4+ clones; EMRA held CD8+ ones.

V was trimmed by 8 bases and J by 0 bases, leaving 20 bases between them. The CDR3 runs 16 residues. Germline V CDR1 and CDR2: SGHRS, YFSETQ. TCRdb passed the 5' RACE reads through MiXCR, listing each CDR3 protein once. The repertoire holds 380,000 or so distinct CDR3 sequences, with about 15% as singletons. In its sample, this clonotype was seen a few times. As yet, its antigen is unknown. Source material: PBMCs or a T cell subset sorted from them (not recorded which). The clonotype comes from a man between 18 and 35 years old who had mild COVID-19 (a few samples of this study predate the infection). Cell type and time point are not known. V usage is TRBV5-1 and J usage is TRBJ1-1; D gene unclear. CDR3 nucleotides: TGCGCCAGTCTACCAACGGTGAGTTCCATGAACACTGAAGCTTTCTTT. Residues: CASLPTVSSMNTEAFF. Filled out from reference TRBV5-1 and TRBJ1-1, the complete variable domain reads KAGVTQTPRYLIKTRGQQVTLSCSPISGHRSVSWYQQTPGQGLQFLFEYFSETQRNKGNFPGRFSGRQFSNSRSEMNVSTLELGDSALYLCASLPTVSSMNTEAFFGQGTRLTVV.